Listed below are T cell receptor beta chains from one sample, sequenced in a study of OX40 agonist ivuxolimab in advanced cancers. This table comes from immunoSEQ multiplex PCR, and its TCRdb copy is limited to in-frame clones, with some not included. The table has roughly 72,000 clones, about 88% seen once. The sample in question was CD4+ or CD8+ T cells sorted from blood, obtained in a trial of the OX40 agonist ivuxolimab. These receptors came from an adult with an advanced solid tumor such as melanoma, head and neck, liver or kidney cancer. Each CDR3 is given with its conserved first and last residue. Each record gives: J gene, clone size, V gene, D gene, CDR3 DNA, CDR3 protein. A D gene is named only where the DNA matches it firmly. Part of the rows lack a size; the others show once, few, many or a class for expanded clones.

J: TRBJ1-4; size: NA; V: TRBV19; D: TRBD1; DNA: TGTGCCAGTAGTATCAGCCCGGGACAGTGGGATGAAAAACTGTTTTTT; CDR3: CASSISPGQWDEKLFF
J: TRBJ1-1; size: NA; V: TRBV28; D: NA; DNA: TGTGCCAGCAGTTTATGGGGGGACGGGGGGAACACTGAAGCTTTCTTT; CDR3: CASSLWGDGGNTEAFF
J: TRBJ2-1; size: NA; V: TRBV13; D: NA; DNA: TGTGCCAGCAGCTTAGGAGTACAACGCTCCTACAATGAGCAGTTCTTC; CDR3: CASSLGVQRSYNEQFF
J: TRBJ1-5; size: few; V: TRBV5-1; D: TRBD1; DNA: TGCGCCAGTTCGACAGGGCCGAATCAGCCCCAGCATTTT; CDR3: CASSTGPNQPQHF
J: TRBJ1-4; size: once; V: TRBV27; D: NA; DNA: TGTGCCAGCAGTCCCCGGGGGGATGAAAAACTGTTTTTT; CDR3: CASSPRGDEKLFF
J: TRBJ1-3; size: NA; V: TRBV5-1; D: NA; DNA: TGCGCCAGCAGCCGCCAGGGGCCAGACAGAGGCGCTGGAAACACCATATATTTT; CDR3: CASSRQGPDRGAGNTIYF
J: TRBJ2-7; size: NA; V: TRBV11-2; D: NA; DNA: TGTGCCAGCAGCCCTGGTCGGGGGAGCAGGGCCTCCTACGAGCAGTACTTC; CDR3: CASSPGRGSRASYEQYF
J: TRBJ1-1; size: NA; V: TRBV7-9; D: TRBD1; DNA: TGTGCCAGCAGCCACAGGGGGCGCCGGAACACTGAAGCTTTCTTT; CDR3: CASSHRGRRNTEAFF
J: TRBJ1-4; size: NA; V: TRBV28; D: NA; DNA: TGTGCCAGCGGAGAAGGGAGGCGGGATGAAAAACTGTTTTTT; CDR3: CASGEGRRDEKLFF
J: TRBJ2-7; size: NA; V: TRBV6-5; D: TRBD1; DNA: TGTGCCAGCAGTTACAAAGGGGGCCCCTACGAGCAGTACTTC; CDR3: CASSYKGGPYEQYF
J: TRBJ1-2; size: NA; V: TRBV18; D: NA; DNA: TGTGCCAGCTCACTTACCTTTCAGGGGAACTATGGCTACACCTTC; CDR3: CASSLTFQGNYGYTF
J: TRBJ2-5; size: few; V: TRBV5-4; D: NA; DNA: TGTGCCAGCAGCTTATGGGGGAGCGGGACCCAGTACTTC; CDR3: CASSLWGSGTQYF
J: TRBJ1-4; size: NA; V: TRBV11-2; D: NA; DNA: TGTGCCAGCAGCTTAGTCAGTATGAATGAAAAACTGTTTTTT; CDR3: CASSLVSMNEKLFF
J: TRBJ2-2; size: NA; V: TRBV7-2; D: TRBD2; DNA: TGTGCCAGCAGCTCTGCCGGGACTATAAACACCGGGGAGCTGTTTTTT; CDR3: CASSSAGTINTGELFF
J: TRBJ2-7; size: NA; V: TRBV19; D: NA; DNA: TGTGCCAGTAGTATATCCGGACCTTTAGTAGTGGAGCAGTACTTC; CDR3: CASSISGPLVVEQYF
J: TRBJ2-1; size: NA; V: TRBV7-3; D: NA; DNA: TGTGCCAGCAGCTTAGTCTCCCTAGGAGGGTACAATGAGCAGTTCTTC; CDR3: CASSLVSLGGYNEQFF
J: TRBJ2-3; size: once; V: TRBV27; D: NA; DNA: TGTGCCAGCACCAGCGCCTCAAATACGCAGTATTTT; CDR3: CASTSASNTQYF
J: TRBJ2-3; size: NA; V: TRBV29-1; D: NA; DNA: TGCAGCGTTGGGCCAACGGGAGCATTAGATACGCAGTATTTT; CDR3: CSVGPTGALDTQYF
J: TRBJ1-2; size: NA; V: TRBV28; D: NA; DNA: TGTGCCAGCAGTTCCTCACTCTACTATGGCTACACCTTC; CDR3: CASSSSLYYGYTF
J: TRBJ2-5; size: NA; V: TRBV28; D: TRBD2; DNA: TGTGCCAGCAGCCCCGGGACTAGCGGGGGGTTGAAGACCCAGTACTTC; CDR3: CASSPGTSGGLKTQYF
J: TRBJ2-7; size: NA; V: TRBV28; D: NA; DNA: TGTGCCAGCAGTCTGGACCCTACTGGCGAGCAGTACTTC; CDR3: CASSLDPTGEQYF
J: TRBJ2-2; size: NA; V: TRBV6-5; D: NA; DNA: TGTGCCAGCGGGGGCGCGTTCTACACCGGGGAGCTGTTTTTT; CDR3: CASGGAFYTGELFF
J: TRBJ2-3; size: NA; V: TRBV29-1; D: NA; DNA: TGCAGCGTTGCGACAGGGACTAGCACAGATACGCAGTATTTT; CDR3: CSVATGTSTDTQYF